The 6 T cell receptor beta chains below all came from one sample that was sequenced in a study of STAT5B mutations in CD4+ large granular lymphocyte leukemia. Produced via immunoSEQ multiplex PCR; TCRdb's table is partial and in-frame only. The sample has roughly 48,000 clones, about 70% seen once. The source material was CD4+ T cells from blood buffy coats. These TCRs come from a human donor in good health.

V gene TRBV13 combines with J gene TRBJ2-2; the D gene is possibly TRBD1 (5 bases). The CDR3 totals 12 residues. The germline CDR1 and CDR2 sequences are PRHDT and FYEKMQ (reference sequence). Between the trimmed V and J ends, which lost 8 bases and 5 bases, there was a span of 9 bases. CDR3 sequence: CASGRGTGELFF. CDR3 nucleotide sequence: TGTGCCAGCGGTAGGGGAACCGGGGAGCTGTTTTTT.

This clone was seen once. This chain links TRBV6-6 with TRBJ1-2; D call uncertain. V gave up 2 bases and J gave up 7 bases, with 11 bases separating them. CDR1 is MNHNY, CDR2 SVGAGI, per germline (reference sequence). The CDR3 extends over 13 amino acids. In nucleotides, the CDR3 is TGTGCCAGCAGTTACGCAGAGGAAGGTGGCTACACCTTC. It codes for CASSYAEEGGYTF.

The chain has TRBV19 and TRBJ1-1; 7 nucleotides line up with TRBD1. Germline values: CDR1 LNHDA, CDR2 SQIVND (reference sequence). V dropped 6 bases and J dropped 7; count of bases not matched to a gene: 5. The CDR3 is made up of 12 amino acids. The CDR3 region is CASSQGGYEAFF. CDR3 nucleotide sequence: TGTGCCAGTAGCCAGGGGGGGTATGAAGCTTTCTTT.

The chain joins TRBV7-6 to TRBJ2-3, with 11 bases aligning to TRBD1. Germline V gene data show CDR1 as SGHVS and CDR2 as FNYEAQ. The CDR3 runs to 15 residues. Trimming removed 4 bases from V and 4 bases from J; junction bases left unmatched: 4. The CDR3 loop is CASSSGQGDPDTQYF. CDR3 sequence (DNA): TGTGCCAGCAGCTCGGGACAGGGGGATCCAGATACGCAGTATTTT.

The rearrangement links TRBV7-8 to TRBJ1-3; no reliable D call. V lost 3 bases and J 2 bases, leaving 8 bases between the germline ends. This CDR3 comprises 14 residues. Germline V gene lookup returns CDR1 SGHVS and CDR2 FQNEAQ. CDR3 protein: CASSLAPAGNTIYF. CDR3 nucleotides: TGTGCCAGCAGCTTGGCCCCTGCTGGAAACACCATATATTTT.

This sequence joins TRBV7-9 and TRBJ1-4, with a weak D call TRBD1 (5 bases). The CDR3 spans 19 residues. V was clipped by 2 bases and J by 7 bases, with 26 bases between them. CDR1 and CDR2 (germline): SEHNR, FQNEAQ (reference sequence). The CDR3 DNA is TGTGCCAGCAGCTTAAGCCGGGCCAGGGCGGGTACCCGGGGTGAAAAACTGTTTTTT. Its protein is CASSLSRARAGTRGEKLFF.